This TCR beta chain was identified during a study of cytomegalovirus exposure and HLA in healthy donors. General observations from the study: It was reported that the classifier diagnosed cytomegalovirus status with high specificity and sensitivity in both the original and validation cohorts. Cytomegalovirus-associated status was assigned to about 180 TCR beta chains. One later analysis, an examination of the 100 to 150 validation repertoires, found that first-cohort TCR clusters tended to co-occur in them.

Regarding this clone: Its target is unknown.

This CDR3 has 15 amino acids. Germline V gene lookup returns CDR1 SGHRS and CDR2 YFSETQ. V shed 3 bases and J shed 1 base, with 13 bases lying between them. Some clones are missing from TCRdb's copy, which holds only in-frame ones; the method was immunoSEQ multiplex PCR. Of over 110,000 clones detected, more than 85% appear once; the ten largest clones hold just under 9%. The sample consisted of PBMCs. The receptor comes from a man aged 18 to 30 in good health and CMV-seropositive. The J gene is TRBJ1-1, the V gene TRBV5-1, with a tentative D call TRBD1 (6 bases). CDR3 DNA: TGCGCCAGCAGCTGGTCAGGGGACCCGAACACTGAAGCTTTCTTT. It specifies CASSWSGDPNTEAFF.